One and the same sample provided the 9 T cell receptor beta chains below, sequenced in a study of cytomegalovirus exposure and HLA in healthy donors. The study ran its PCR with 60 Vbeta and 13 Jbeta primers. The protocol was immunoSEQ multiplex PCR, while the TCRdb copy is restricted to in-frame clones and leaves out a portion. The repertoire holds more than 150,000 clones, with around 84% as singletons. The sequencing input was PBMCs. These receptors all stem from a girl aged 2 to 9 in good health and CMV-seropositive.

The chain has TRBV7-8 and TRBJ1-5; tentative D call: TRBD1 (5 bases). Trimming shortened V by 4 bases and J by 1 base, and 17 bases separated the two germline ends. This CDR3 is 17 amino acids long. Germline V gene sequence: CDR1 SGHVS, CDR2 FQNEAQ. CDR3 protein: CASSSQGGGVSNQPQHF. CDR3 in DNA: TGTGCCAGCAGCTCCCAAGGCGGGGGAGTAAGCAATCAGCCCCAGCATTTT.

This sequence joins TRBV7-3 and TRBJ2-1, with TRBD2 identical over 9 bases. CDR3 length: 16 residues. Germline trimming cut 0 bases from V and 3 bases from J; bases unmatched to any gene: 3. Germline CDR1 SGHTA, CDR2 FQGTGA. The CDR3 region has the DNA TGTGCCAGCAGCTTAACAGCTAGCGGGAACTACAATGAGCAGTTCTTC. Its translation is CASSLTASGNYNEQFF.

This CDR3 is CASLTGGNYEQYF. The CDR3 DNA reads as TGCGCCAGCCTGACAGGAGGAAACTACGAGCAGTACTTC. The chain employs TRBV10-2 and TRBJ2-7; D might be TRBD1 (6 bases). Germline assignment: CDR1 WSHSY and CDR2 SAAADI. The CDR3 is 13 amino acids. Trimming pared 8 bases from V and 3 bases from J, leaving 14 bases between.

The V call is TRBV30, the J call TRBJ1-2; tentatively, D is TRBD1 (6 bases). V dropped 7 bases and J dropped 7 bases, with 22 bases sitting between them. In germline, CDR1 is GTSNPN, CDR2 SVGIG (reference sequence). The CDR3 loop spans 14 amino acids. The CDR3 bases are TGTGCCTCCATGCAATCCCAGGGGATTAGTGGCTACACCTTC. This translates into CASMQSQGISGYTF.

This clone turned up a few times. The rearrangement joins TRBV5-4 to TRBJ1-1; 7 positions match TRBD1. CDR3 size: 13 residues. Losses at the gene ends were 5 bases for V and 4 bases for J; bases not matched to a gene: 5. Germline V gene data show CDR1 as SGHNT and CDR2 as YYREEE (reference sequence). The CDR3 sequence: CASRNRGGTEAFF. In nucleotides, the CDR3 is TGTGCCAGCAGAAACAGGGGTGGCACTGAAGCTTTCTTT. The variable domain in full, with the rest retrieved from reference TRBV5-4 and TRBJ1-1, is ETGVTQSPTHLIKTRGQQVTLRCSSQSGHNTVSWYQQALGQGPQFIFQYYREEENGRGNFPPRFSGLQFPNYSSELNVNALELDDSALYLCASRNRGGTEAFFGQGTRLTVV.

The chain carries TRBV11-1 and TRBJ2-3, with a tentative D call TRBD1 (6 bases). The CDR3 extends over 14 amino acids. Trimming took off 5 bases at V and 0 bases at J, with 9 bases between the two ends. Germline CDR1 SGHAT, CDR2 FQDESV (reference sequence). Here the CDR3 reads CASSIGQSTDTQYF. The CDR3 DNA sequence: TGTGCCAGCAGCATTGGACAGAGCACAGATACGCAGTATTTT.

The chain uses TRBV6-5 and TRBJ1-4, with D possibly TRBD1 on 5 matching bases. The CDR3 extends over 11 amino acids. V lost 10 bases and J lost 8, with 11 bases in between. Germline V gives CDR1 MNHEY, CDR2 SVGAGI. The CDR3 nucleotides are TGTGCCACAGGGAAAGTGGAAAAACTGTTTTTT. It is translated as CATGKVEKLFF.

There are a few counts of this clone. The chain links TRBV6-5 to TRBJ1-2; 9 bases line up with TRBD1. CDR1 MNHEY and CDR2 SVGAGI come from the germline V gene. J gave up 2 bases and V 6 bases, and 4 bases lay outside the gene matches. The CDR3 covers 14 residues. In DNA, the CDR3 is TGTGCCAGCAGACACGGGACAGGGAACTATGGCTACACCTTC. This translates into CASRHGTGNYGYTF.

CDR3 sequence: CASGADRGQPQHF. CDR3 nucleotide sequence: TGTGCCAGCGGCGCCGACCGGGGGCAGCCCCAGCATTTT. This chain joins TRBV2 and TRBJ1-5; a weak D match, TRBD1 (5 bases). The V gene's germline CDR1 is SNHLY and CDR2 FYNNEI. The CDR3 length is 13 residues. V lost 8 bases to trimming and J lost 7 bases, with 15 bases between them.